This TCR beta chain is drawn from a study of cytomegalovirus exposure and HLA in healthy donors. Study-wide findings and caveats: In vitro testing confirmed three CMV-associated chains as specific for CMV antigens. Later analysis demonstrated an association between a missense DCLRE1C variant and TCR beta V- and J-gene trimming. Earlier analysis looked at TCR beta V segments, and most were productive about 87% or about 30% of the time.

The study ran its PCR with 60 Vbeta and 13 Jbeta primers. Method: immunoSEQ multiplex PCR; TCRdb's copy keeps in-frame clones and lacks some. The sample has roughly 220,000 clones, just under 70% seen once; the top ten hold 2.6%. The sample holds a few counts of this clone. What it recognizes is unknown. This CDR3 is built from 12 residues. Trimming stripped 7 bases from V and 7 bases from J, with 13 bases between. Germline CDR1 is MDHEN and CDR2 is SYDVKM. The sequenced sample was PBMCs. This sequence joins TRBV28 and TRBJ1-1, with a weak D call TRBD1 (5 bases). This clonotype was sampled from a man in his forties in good health and CMV-seropositive. The CDR3 DNA reads as TGTGCCAGCACTGGGGTAACAGGTGAAGCTTTCTTT. This gives the protein CASTGVTGEAFF.